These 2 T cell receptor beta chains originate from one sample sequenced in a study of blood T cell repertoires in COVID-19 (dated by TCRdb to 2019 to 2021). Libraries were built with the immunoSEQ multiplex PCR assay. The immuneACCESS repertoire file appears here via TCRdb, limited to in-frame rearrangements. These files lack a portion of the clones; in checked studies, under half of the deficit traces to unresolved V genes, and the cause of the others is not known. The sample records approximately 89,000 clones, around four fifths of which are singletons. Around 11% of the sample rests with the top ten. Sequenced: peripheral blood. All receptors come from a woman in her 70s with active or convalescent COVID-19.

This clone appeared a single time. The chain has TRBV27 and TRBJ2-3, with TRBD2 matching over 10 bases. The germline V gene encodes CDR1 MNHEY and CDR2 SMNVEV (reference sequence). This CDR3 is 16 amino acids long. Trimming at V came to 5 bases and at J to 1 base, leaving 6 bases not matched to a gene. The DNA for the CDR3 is TGTGCCAGCAGTCCCATCGGGACTAGCGGCACAGATACGCAGTATTTT. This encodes CASSPIGTSGTDTQYF.

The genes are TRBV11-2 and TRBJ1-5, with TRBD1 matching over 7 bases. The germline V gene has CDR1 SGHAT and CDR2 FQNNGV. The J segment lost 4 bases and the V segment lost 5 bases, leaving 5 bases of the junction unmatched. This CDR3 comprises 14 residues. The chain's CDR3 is CASSTGQVNQPQHF. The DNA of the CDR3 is TGTGCCAGCAGCACAGGACAGGTTAATCAGCCCCAGCATTTT.